This paragraph covers one T cell receptor beta chain sequence. The target antigen is unknown. Assay used: immunoSEQ multiplex PCR; TCRdb lists only in-frame clones, some missing. Among fewer than 70,000 clones, about 90% were seen once, and the ten largest hold 13% to 15%. The data were taken from a study of OX40 agonist ivuxolimab in advanced cancers. Turning to the study itself: Patients received intravenous ivuxolimab every 2 weeks at 0.01 to 10 mg/kg.

Study-level results: Some nonresponders also had low normalized T-cell clonal expansion. Dosing at 0.1 to 3.0 mg/kg was accompanied by clonal expansion of CD4+ and CD8+ blood T cells by week 6. On average, CD8+ T cells had more expanded clones than CD4+.

The sequenced sample was CD4+ or CD8+ T cells sorted from blood, obtained in a trial of the OX40 agonist ivuxolimab. The receptor's source is an adult with an advanced solid tumor such as melanoma, head and neck, liver or kidney cancer.

The CDR3 reads CASITGAADGKNIQYF. DNA for the CDR3: TGTGCCAGCATCACGGGGGCCGCAGATGGCAAAAACATTCAGTACTTC. The chain uses TRBV28 and TRBJ2-4; the D call may be TRBD1 or TRBD2 (6 bases each). The ends were cut back, 7 bases at V and 3 bases at J, with 19 bases in the middle. Germline V gene lookup returns CDR1 MDHEN and CDR2 SYDVKM. The CDR3 is 16 residues long.